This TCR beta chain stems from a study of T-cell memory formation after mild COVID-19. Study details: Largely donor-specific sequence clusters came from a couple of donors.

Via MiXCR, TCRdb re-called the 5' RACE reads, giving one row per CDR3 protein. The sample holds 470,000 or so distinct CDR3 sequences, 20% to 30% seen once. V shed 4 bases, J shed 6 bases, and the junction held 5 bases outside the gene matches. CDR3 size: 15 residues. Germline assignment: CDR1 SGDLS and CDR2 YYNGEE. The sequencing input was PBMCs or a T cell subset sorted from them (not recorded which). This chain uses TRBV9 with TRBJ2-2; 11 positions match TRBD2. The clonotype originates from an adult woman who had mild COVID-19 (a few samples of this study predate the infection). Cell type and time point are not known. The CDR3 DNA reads TGTGCCAGCAGCATCGCTAGCGGGGGGTCCGGGGAGCTGTTTTTT. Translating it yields CASSIASGGSGELFF.